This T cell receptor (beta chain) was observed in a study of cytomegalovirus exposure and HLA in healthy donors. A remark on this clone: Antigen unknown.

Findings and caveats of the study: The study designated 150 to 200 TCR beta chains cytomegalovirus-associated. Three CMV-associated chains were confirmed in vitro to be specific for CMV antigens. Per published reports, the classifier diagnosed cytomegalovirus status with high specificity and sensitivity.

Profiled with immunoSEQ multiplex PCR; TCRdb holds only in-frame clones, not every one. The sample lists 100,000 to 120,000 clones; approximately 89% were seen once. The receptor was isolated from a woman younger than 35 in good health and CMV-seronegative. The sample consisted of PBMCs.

The CDR3: CASSTSDGRHYEQYF. Here the CDR3 DNA reads TGTGCCAGCAGCACCTCTGACGGCAGACACTACGAGCAGTACTTC. The chain uses TRBV9 and TRBJ2-7; D unclear. The CDR3 is 15 amino acids. The germline V gene has CDR1 SGDLS and CDR2 YYNGEE. Trimming took 4 bases from V and 3 from J, leaving 17 bases between them.